Below, one T cell receptor (beta chain) is given with its context. The antigen is unknown. This entry is derived from a study of CD8 T cells in Susac syndrome. Overall study findings and caveats: As the study acknowledged, the number of individuals in its TCR sequencing and HLA analysis was relatively small.

The authors sequenced TCR beta from blood CD8+ and CD4+ T cells. Relapsing-remitting disease, either stable or active, was present in the multiple sclerosis controls, who were treatment-naive patients. The CD8+ and CD4+ T cells were negatively isolated, with the TEMRA cells enriched by FACS. Trimming pared 3 bases from V and 3 bases from J, leaving 12 bases between. Per germline, CDR1 DFQATT and CDR2 SNEGSKA (reference sequence). This CDR3 is built from 13 residues. RNA in amounts of roughly 0.5 to 1 ug was reverse transcribed with random hexamers. Via MiXCR, TCRdb re-called the immunoSEQ multiplex PCR reads, giving one row per CDR3 protein. Here the sample spans about 200,000 distinct CDR3 sequences, 90% to 95% being singletons.

Sequencing used CD4+ T cells from PBMCs. The receptor's source is a human donor with multiple sclerosis. V usage is TRBV20-1 and J usage is TRBJ2-7, with TRBD1 as a possible D gene (5 bases). The CDR3 region is CSARGTGVYEQYF. The DNA for the CDR3 is TGCAGTGCTAGGGGAACAGGTGTCTACGAGCAGTACTTC.